A selection of T cell receptor beta chains follows, all from one sample in a study of early T cells in non-severe SARS-CoV-2 infection. TCRdb independently ran MiXCR on the 5' RACE reads; one entry per CDR3 protein. This table holds around 29,000 distinct CDR3 sequences, 5.3% found once. Sequenced: whole blood. The receptors originated from an adult who was a healthcare worker with PCR-confirmed SARS-CoV-2 infection or an uninfected control (not recorded which). CDR3s include the opening cysteine and the closing phenylalanine or tryptophan. D genes are given only for firm matches. A row's size may be missing; if present it is once, few, many or a size class.

>TRBV7-6|many|TRBJ2-7|TRBD2
TGTGCCAGCAGCTTAGAGCGACTAGCGAGTTACGAGCAGTACTTC
CASSLERLASYEQYF
>TRBV5-1|many|TRBJ2-7|.
TGCGCCAGCAGCACAAAACAGGGTGGAGGCACCTACGAGCAGTACTTC
CASSTKQGGGTYEQYF
>TRBV20-1|many|TRBJ1-2|TRBD1
TGCAGTGCACCGGACAGGGGGTTTGGCTATGGCTACACCTTC
CSAPDRGFGYGYTF
>TRBV6-5|many|TRBJ1-1|.
TGTGCCACCAAGGGTAACTGGGCTGAAGCTTTCTTT
CATKGNWAEAFF
>TRBV7-9|medium-sized|TRBJ2-1|TRBD2
TGTGCCAGCAGCCCCGGGACTAGCGGAAATGAGCAGTTCTTC
CASSPGTSGNEQFF
>TRBV7-8|many|TRBJ2-7|.
TGTGCCAGCAGCTGGCCGGGACGCGGGCGCTCCTACGAGCAGTACTTC
CASSWPGRGRSYEQYF
>TRBV5-1|many|TRBJ2-3|.
TGCGCCAGCAGCTTGGTTCCTAACACAGATACGCAGTATTTT
CASSLVPNTDTQYF
>TRBV25-1|many|TRBJ2-7|TRBD1
TGTGCCAGCAGTGAATATTCGGGGACAGGCGCCTACGAGCAGTACTTC
CASSEYSGTGAYEQYF
>TRBV4-1|many|TRBJ2-1|.
TGCGCCAGCAGTTTCACCAACAATGAGCAGTTCTTC
CASSFTNNEQFF
>TRBV5-1|many|TRBJ1-1|.
TGCGCCAGCAGCTGGACGGCTAGGGGCACTGAAGCTTTCTTT
CASSWTARGTEAFF
>TRBV10-3|many|TRBJ2-7|.
TGTGCCATCAGGGCTCCCTACGAGCAGTACTTC
CAIRAPYEQYF
>TRBV25-1|many|TRBJ2-1|.
TGTGCCAGCAGTGAATGGGACAGGGAAAACCTAGCGGGGGACAATGAGCAGTTCTTC
CASSEWDRENLAGDNEQFF
>TRBV20-1|many|TRBJ2-7|TRBD2
TGCAGTGCTCAAAGATTAGCGGGAGGCCACGAGCAGTACTTC
CSAQRLAGGHEQYF
>TRBV3-1|many|TRBJ2-1|TRBD2
TGTGCCAGCAGCCAAGGGGTTATAAGCGGGGTTCGACTGGTCGATGAGCAGTTCTTC
CASSQGVISGVRLVDEQFF
>TRBV7-8|many|TRBJ2-1|TRBD2
TGTGCCAGCAGCCAAGGGACTAGCGCCTACAATGAGCAGTTCTTC
CASSQGTSAYNEQFF
>TRBV28|few|TRBJ2-1|TRBD2
TGTGCCAGCAGTTTGGGGACTAGGAGGTTCTTC
CASSLGTRRFF
>TRBV29-1|many|TRBJ2-2|.
TGCAGCGTTGTGGACTCCAACGGCGGGGAGCTGTTTTTT
CSVVDSNGGELFF
>TRBV27|many|TRBJ2-5|TRBD1
TGTGCCAGCAGTTTGCTGTACAGGGGGCGAGGAGAGACCCAGTACTTC
CASSLLYRGRGETQYF
>TRBV4-1|many|TRBJ1-1|.
TGCGCCAGCAGCCAAGGGGCTCAAAGGGAGCGCACTGAAGCTTTCTTT
CASSQGAQRERTEAFF
>TRBV7-7|few|TRBJ2-5|.
TGTGCCAGCAGCTTATTCGACGGGCTAGGCGAGACCCAGTACTTC
CASSLFDGLGETQYF
>TRBV6-5|many|TRBJ2-4|.
TGTGCCAGCAGTGACGCTAGCCGGACAGCCTCTGTTCAGTACTTC
CASSDASRTASVQYF
>TRBV5-1|.|TRBJ2-2|.
TGCGCCAGCAGCAATTCCCCAGGACTGAACACCGGGGAGCTGTTTTTT
CASSNSPGLNTGELFF
>TRBV3-2|many|TRBJ1-5|.
TGTGCCAGCAGCCCCCCTGGGCAGGGAAGCAATCAGCCCCAGCATTTT
CASSPPGQGSNQPQHF
>TRBV6-1|many|TRBJ2-1|TRBD2
TGTGCCAGCAGTGAGGGTCGGCTAGCGGGAGTTTACAATGAGCAGTTCTTC
CASSEGRLAGVYNEQFF
>TRBV19|many|TRBJ2-3|.
TGTGCCACCCGTTCCGGCCTAGGTCGTACAGATACGCAGTATTTT
CATRSGLGRTDTQYF
>TRBV6-5|medium-sized|TRBJ2-3|TRBD2
TGTGCCAGCAGTTACTCTCAAGCTAGCGGGATAAGCACAGATACGCAGTATTTT
CASSYSQASGISTDTQYF
>TRBV2|many|TRBJ2-3|.
TGTGCCAGCATTCGGGTGGGACCAAGGGATACGCAGTATTTT
CASIRVGPRDTQYF
>TRBV20-1|many|TRBJ2-1|TRBD2
TGCAGCAAGCGGGGGCCAGCCTACAATGAGCAGTTCTTC
CSKRGPAYNEQFF